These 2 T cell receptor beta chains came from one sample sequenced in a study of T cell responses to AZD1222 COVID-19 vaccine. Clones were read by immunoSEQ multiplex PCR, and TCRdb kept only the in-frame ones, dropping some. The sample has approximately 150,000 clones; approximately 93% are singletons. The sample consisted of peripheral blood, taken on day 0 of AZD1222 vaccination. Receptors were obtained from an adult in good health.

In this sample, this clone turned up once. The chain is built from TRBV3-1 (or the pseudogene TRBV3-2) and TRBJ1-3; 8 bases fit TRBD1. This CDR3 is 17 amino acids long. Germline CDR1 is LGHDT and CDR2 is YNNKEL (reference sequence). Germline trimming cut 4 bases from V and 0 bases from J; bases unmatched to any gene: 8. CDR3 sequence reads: CASSLRTGTLSGNTIYF. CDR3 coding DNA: TGTGCCAGCAGCCTCAGGACAGGGACCCTCTCTGGAAACACCATATATTTT.

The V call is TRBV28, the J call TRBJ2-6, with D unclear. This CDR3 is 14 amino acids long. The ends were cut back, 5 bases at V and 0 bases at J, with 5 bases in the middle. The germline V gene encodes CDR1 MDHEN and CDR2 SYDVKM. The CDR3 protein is CASSPPSGANVLTF. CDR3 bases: TGTGCCAGCAGTCCCCCCTCTGGGGCCAACGTCCTGACTTTC.